This TCR beta chain came from a study of response to subunit inactivated influenza vaccine. Study-wide results and caveats: The authors put forward the suggestion that each seasonal influenza vaccination may bring in only a limited number of new T cells.

TCRdb reprocessed the RT-PCR reads via MiXCR and lists one record per CDR3 protein. The sample has approximately 730,000 distinct CDR3 sequences; roughly 14% are singletons. Comments on this clonotype: Its antigen is still unknown.

Trimming removed 5 bases from V and 7 bases from J, with 12 bases in between. This CDR3 is 13 amino acids long. The germline V gene encodes CDR1 SNHLY and CDR2 FYNNEI. This chain connects TRBV2 to TRBJ2-1; D assignment may be TRBD1 or TRBD2 (5 bases each). The sequencing used PBMCs from blood, collected around 14 days before vaccination. This TCR was sampled from a man between 45 and 60 years old who received an inactivated influenza vaccine. CDR3 protein: CASSWLGENEQFF. CDR3 DNA: TGTGCCAGCAGTTGGTTGGGGGAGAATGAGCAGTTCTTC.